This is a list of T cell receptor beta chains from one sample in a study of cytomegalovirus exposure and HLA in healthy donors. Sequencing used immunoSEQ multiplex PCR; TCRdb keeps in-frame clones, though not all of them. This sample has 100,000 or so clones, with about four fifths found just once. The sample consisted of PBMCs. The receptor set was obtained from a man under 40 in good health and CMV-seropositive. Both conserved end residues are part of each CDR3. Fields, in order: D gene, J gene, clone size, V gene, CDR3 protein, CDR3 DNA. The D gene is left open where the match is weak. Rows may omit the clone size; those that give it use once, few, many or a size class.

NA TRBJ2-2 NA TRBV5-4 CASSGSGQGTTGELFF TGTGCCAGCAGCGGGTCGGGGCAGGGGACCACCGGGGAGCTGTTTTTT
TRBD2 TRBJ2-7 NA TRBV28 CASSLIAGGYYEQYF TGTGCCAGCAGTTTAATTGCGGGAGGGTATTACGAGCAGTACTTC
NA TRBJ2-7 NA TRBV29-1 CSVVGQGKLDEQYF TGCAGCGTTGTGGGTCAGGGTAAGCTGGACGAGCAGTACTTC
TRBD1 TRBJ2-2 NA TRBV10-3 CATDRGKGGDTGELFF TGTGCCACCGACCGGGGTAAAGGGGGCGACACCGGGGAGCTGTTTTTT
TRBD1 TRBJ1-2 NA TRBV27 CASSFWQITPGQGRNRYGYTF TGTGCCAGCAGTTTTTGGCAAATTACCCCGGGACAGGGGAGGAATCGCTATGGCTACACCTTC
NA TRBJ2-2 NA TRBV9 CASSSRTAANTGELFF TGTGCCAGCAGCTCGAGGACTGCCGCGAACACCGGGGAGCTGTTTTTT
TRBD2 TRBJ2-1 NA TRBV25-1 CASSEYGGLADNEQFF TGTGCCAGCAGTGAATATGGGGGACTAGCGGACAATGAGCAGTTCTTC
NA TRBJ2-3 NA TRBV6-1 CASTTTSLADTQYF TGTGCCAGCACTACTACAAGTCTGGCAGATACGCAGTATTTT
NA TRBJ2-7 NA TRBV5-1 CASSLEQGYSYEQYF TGCGCCAGCAGCTTGGAACAGGGATACTCCTACGAGCAGTACTTC
NA TRBJ1-3 few TRBV7-2 CASSSLTKGNTIYF TGTGCCAGCAGCTCCTTGACTAAAGGAAACACCATATATTTT
TRBD2 TRBJ2-1 NA TRBV27 CASSSWTSGRASEQFF TGTGCCAGCAGTTCCTGGACTAGCGGGAGGGCCAGTGAGCAGTTCTTC
NA TRBJ2-2 NA TRBV30 CAWSVSLRVAPGELFF TGTGCCTGGAGTGTTTCTCTGAGGGTCGCCCCCGGGGAGCTGTTTTTT
TRBD1 TRBJ2-1 NA TRBV28 CASSQDRRRSYNEQFF TGTGCCAGCAGCCAGGACAGGAGACGCTCCTACAATGAGCAGTTCTTC
TRBD1 TRBJ1-1 NA TRBV5-8 CASSLEFRQGAPEAFF TGTGCCAGCAGCTTGGAATTTAGACAGGGGGCACCCGAAGCTTTCTTT
TRBD1 TRBJ1-5 NA TRBV5-1 CASSLEGTGDQPQHF TGCGCCAGCAGCTTGGAAGGGACAGGGGATCAGCCCCAGCATTTT
TRBD2 TRBJ2-7 NA TRBV6-1 CASSEYLAGDDYEQYF TGTGCCAGCAGTGAGTATCTAGCGGGAGACGACTACGAGCAGTACTTC
NA TRBJ1-2 NA TRBV5-1 CASSPGDKYGYTF TGCGCCAGCAGCCCAGGGGACAAGTATGGCTACACCTTC
TRBD2 TRBJ2-7 NA TRBV27 CASRVSGGNYEQYF TGTGCCAGCAGGGTGAGCGGGGGAAACTACGAGCAGTACTTC
NA TRBJ2-3 NA TRBV5-1 CASSVGGANTDTQYF TGCGCCAGCAGCGTTGGGGGGGCAAACACAGATACGCAGTATTTT
TRBD1 TRBJ1-5 NA TRBV27 CASSSTGTGSNQPQHF TGTGCCAGCAGTTCCACCGGGACAGGGAGCAATCAGCCCCAGCATTTT
TRBD1 TRBJ1-5 NA TRBV10-2 CASSELAGQSNQPQHF TGCGCCAGCAGTGAACTCGCGGGACAGAGCAATCAGCCCCAGCATTTT
TRBD2 TRBJ2-7 NA TRBV6-5 CASSYGGLAQYEQYF TGTGCCAGCAGTTACGGCGGACTAGCGCAGTACGAGCAGTACTTC
NA TRBJ2-2 NA TRBV6-6 CASTANTGELFF TGTGCCAGCACCGCGAACACCGGGGAGCTGTTTTTT
NA TRBJ2-2 NA TRBV7-9 CASSFHLGESGELFF TGTGCCAGCAGCTTCCATCTGGGCGAGAGCGGGGAGCTGTTTTTT
TRBD2 TRBJ2-1 once TRBV7-2 CASSFLPGGPSGEQFF TGTGCCAGCAGCTTTCTCCCGGGAGGGCCTTCAGGTGAGCAGTTCTTC